The 3 T cell receptor beta chains presented below share a single source sample, sequenced in a study of T cells in Graves' hyperthyroidism and ophthalmopathy. TCR beta CDR3 regions were amplified from RNA transcripts. With the HTBI primer set, the TCR CDR3 went through a first round of RT-PCR. TCRdb redid the calling of the multiplex PCR reads with MiXCR, one entry per CDR3 protein. In the table there are hundreds of thousands of distinct CDR3 sequences, just under 20% of which are singletons. The specimen sequenced was blood. These TCRs come from a middle-aged man with Graves' ophthalmopathy.

Remarks on this clonotype: Relative to the germline gene, one junction end is altered; a read error may explain this. The CDR3 coding sequence is TGTGCCAGCAGCGAGGTCCAGCTCGGCAAAAACATTCAGTACTTC. It encodes CASSEVQLGKNIQYF. The chain is built from TRBV5-1 and TRBJ2-4; D not resolved. From germline, CDR1 is SGHRS and CDR2 YFSETQ. The CDR3 has 15 amino acids.

At least ten counts were recorded for this clonotype. V is TRBV12-3 or TRBV12-4 and J is TRBJ2-5, with D maybe TRBD1 (6 bases). This CDR3 region has 15 residues. Trimming took off 6 bases at V and 0 bases at J, with 14 bases between the two ends. DNA of the CDR3: TGTGCCAGCAGGTATCGGGACACGAACCAAGAGACCCAGTACTTC. Translated, it gives CASRYRDTNQETQYF.

This clonotype was detected many times. The chain carries TRBV20-1 and TRBJ1-5; maybe TRBD1 (5 bases). Germline loops: CDR1 DFQATT, CDR2 SNEGSKA (reference sequence). V lost 5 bases and J lost 3, with 17 bases in between. The CDR3 totals 15 residues. In DNA form, the CDR3 reads TGCAGTGCTTCTCCTCCTGACAGACACAATCAGCCCCAGCATTTT. This codes for CSASPPDRHNQPQHF.